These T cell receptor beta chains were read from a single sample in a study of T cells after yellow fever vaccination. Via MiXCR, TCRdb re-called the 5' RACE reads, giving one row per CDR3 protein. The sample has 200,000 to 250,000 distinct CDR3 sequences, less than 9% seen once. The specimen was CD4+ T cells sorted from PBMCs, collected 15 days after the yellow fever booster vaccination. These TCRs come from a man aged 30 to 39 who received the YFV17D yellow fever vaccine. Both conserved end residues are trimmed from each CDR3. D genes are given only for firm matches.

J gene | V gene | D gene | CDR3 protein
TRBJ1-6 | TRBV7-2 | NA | ASSLMDLPNSPLH
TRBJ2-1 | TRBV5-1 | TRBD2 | ASSLETSGRANEQF
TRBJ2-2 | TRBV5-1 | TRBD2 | ASSPTSGLHTGELF
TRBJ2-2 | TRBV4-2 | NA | ASSQESVAARSGELF
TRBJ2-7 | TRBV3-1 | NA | ASSQAFYEQY
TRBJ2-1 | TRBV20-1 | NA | SALGRGGASGTNEQF
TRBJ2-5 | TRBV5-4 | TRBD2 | ASSSLAGGLVRKETQY
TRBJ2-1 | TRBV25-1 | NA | ASSEKRSRF
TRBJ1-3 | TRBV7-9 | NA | ASSLIRWGSGNTIY
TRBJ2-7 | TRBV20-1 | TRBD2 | SARGGTSGVPWEQY
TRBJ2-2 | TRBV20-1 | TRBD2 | SALSGRAAGELF
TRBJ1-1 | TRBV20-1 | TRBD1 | SARYTGTGIMNTEAF
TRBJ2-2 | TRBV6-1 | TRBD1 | ASSDRVNAGELF
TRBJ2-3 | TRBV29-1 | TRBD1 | SVLGGQGVSQDTQY
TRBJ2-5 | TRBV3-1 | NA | ASSQARQALQETQY
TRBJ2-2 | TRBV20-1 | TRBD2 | SARDTGRAEYGELF
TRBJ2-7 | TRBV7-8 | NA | ASSLLQIGYEQY
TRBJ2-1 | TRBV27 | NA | ASKRGSSYNEQF
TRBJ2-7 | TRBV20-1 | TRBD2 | SAREGGGRWYEQY
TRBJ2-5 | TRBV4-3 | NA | ASSQARARGGGRETQY
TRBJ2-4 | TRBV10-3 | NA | AISESPGQLEY
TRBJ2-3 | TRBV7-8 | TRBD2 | ASRIRGGADTQY